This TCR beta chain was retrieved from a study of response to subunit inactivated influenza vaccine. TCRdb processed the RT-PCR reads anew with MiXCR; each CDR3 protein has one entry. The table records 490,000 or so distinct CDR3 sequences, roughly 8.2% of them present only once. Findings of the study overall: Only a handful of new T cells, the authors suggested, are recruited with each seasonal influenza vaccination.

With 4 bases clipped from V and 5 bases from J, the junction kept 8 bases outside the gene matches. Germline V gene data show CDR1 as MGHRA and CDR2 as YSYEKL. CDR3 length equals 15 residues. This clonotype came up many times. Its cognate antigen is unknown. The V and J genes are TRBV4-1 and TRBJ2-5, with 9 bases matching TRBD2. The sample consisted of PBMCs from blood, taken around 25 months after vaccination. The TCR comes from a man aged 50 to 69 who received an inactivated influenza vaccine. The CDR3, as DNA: TGCGCCAGCAGCCCGGCGGGAGGGCTTAGGGAGACCCAGTACTTC. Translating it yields CASSPAGGLRETQYF.